This T cell receptor beta chain derives from a study of blood T cell repertoires in COVID-19. About the research overall: Nucleic acid was either cDNA or gDNA, and it came from T cells, B-cell-depleted T cells, or PBMCs.

The CDR3 is made up of 14 amino acids. Trimming shortened V by 1 base and J by 4 bases, and 11 bases separated the two germline ends. Per germline, CDR1 GTSNPN and CDR2 SVGIG (reference sequence). In the case of this clone: Other DNA variants within this sample encode the same CDR3.

As originally analysed: Amplification with reference gene primers provided the estimates of nucleated cell counts. Generated by immunoSEQ multiplex PCR, the TCRdb table keeps only in-frame clones and is missing some. V and J calls and clone size are given by that table; D and trimming were obtained from the DNA. The sample gives around 620,000 clones, 75% to 90% of which show up once; about 0.24% is in the top ten. V gene TRBV30 combines with J gene TRBJ1-3, with D possibly TRBD1 on 5 matching bases. The clonotype originates from a woman in her late teens or twenties with acute or convalescent COVID-19. The sequenced material came from peripheral blood. The CDR3 is CAWSGGGPGNTIYF. The CDR3 DNA sequence: TGTGCCTGGAGTGGGGGGGGACCGGGAAACACCATATATTTT.